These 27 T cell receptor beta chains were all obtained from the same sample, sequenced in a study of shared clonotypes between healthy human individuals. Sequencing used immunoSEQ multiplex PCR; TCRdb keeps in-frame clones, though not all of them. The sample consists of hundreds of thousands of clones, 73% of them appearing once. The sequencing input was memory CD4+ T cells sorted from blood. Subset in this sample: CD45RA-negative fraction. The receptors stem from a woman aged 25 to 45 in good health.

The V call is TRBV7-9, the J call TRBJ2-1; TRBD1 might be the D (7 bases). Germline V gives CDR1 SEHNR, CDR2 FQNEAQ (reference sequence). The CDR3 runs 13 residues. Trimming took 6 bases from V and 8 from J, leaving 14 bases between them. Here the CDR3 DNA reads TGTGCCAGCAGGGGCAGGGGGGACGATGAGCAGTTCTTC. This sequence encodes CASRGRGDDEQFF.

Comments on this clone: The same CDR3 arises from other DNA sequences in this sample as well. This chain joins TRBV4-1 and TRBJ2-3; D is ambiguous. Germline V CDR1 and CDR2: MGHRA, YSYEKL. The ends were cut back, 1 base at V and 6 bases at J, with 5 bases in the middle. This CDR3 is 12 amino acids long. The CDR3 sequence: CASSQVVDTQYF. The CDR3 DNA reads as TGCGCCAGCAGCCAAGTGGTGGATACGCAGTATTTT.

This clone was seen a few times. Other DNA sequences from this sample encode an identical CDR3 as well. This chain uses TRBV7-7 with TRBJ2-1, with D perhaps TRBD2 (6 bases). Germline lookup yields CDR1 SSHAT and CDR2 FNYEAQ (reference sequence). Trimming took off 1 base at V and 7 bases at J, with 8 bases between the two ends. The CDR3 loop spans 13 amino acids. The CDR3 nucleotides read TGTGCCAGCAGCTTAGACCGGGAGAATGAGCAGTTCTTC. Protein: CASSLDRENEQFF.

The CDR3 DNA is TGTGCCAGCAGCTTGGGGACATCGAACACCGGGGAGCTGTTTTTT. Protein: CASSLGTSNTGELFF. The chain carries TRBV5-4 and TRBJ2-2; TRBD1 is a possible D gene (5 bases). This CDR3 spans 15 amino acids. CDR1 and CDR2 from the germline V gene are SGHNT and YYREEE (reference sequence). V was pared by 0 bases and J by 0 bases, with 6 bases between.

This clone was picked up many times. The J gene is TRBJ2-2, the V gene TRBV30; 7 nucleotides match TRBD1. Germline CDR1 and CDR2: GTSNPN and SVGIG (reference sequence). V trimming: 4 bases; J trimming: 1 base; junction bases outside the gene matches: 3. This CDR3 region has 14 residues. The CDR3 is CAWKQGRNTGELFF. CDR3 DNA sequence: TGTGCCTGGAAACAGGGGAGGAACACCGGGGAGCTGTTTTTT.

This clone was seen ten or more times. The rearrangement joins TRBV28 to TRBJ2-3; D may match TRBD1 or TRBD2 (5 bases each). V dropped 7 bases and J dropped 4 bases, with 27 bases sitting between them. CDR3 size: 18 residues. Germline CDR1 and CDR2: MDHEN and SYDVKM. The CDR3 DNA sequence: TGTGCCAGCACCCCAGTACGGGGTAGGGGAGCCTACCCAGATACGCAGTATTTT. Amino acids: CASTPVRGRGAYPDTQYF.

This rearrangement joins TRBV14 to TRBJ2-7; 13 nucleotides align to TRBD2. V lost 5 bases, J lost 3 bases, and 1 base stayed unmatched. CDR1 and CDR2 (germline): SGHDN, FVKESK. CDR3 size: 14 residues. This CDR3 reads CASSWTSGSYEQYF. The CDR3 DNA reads TGTGCCAGCAGCTGGACTAGCGGGAGCTACGAGCAGTACTTC.

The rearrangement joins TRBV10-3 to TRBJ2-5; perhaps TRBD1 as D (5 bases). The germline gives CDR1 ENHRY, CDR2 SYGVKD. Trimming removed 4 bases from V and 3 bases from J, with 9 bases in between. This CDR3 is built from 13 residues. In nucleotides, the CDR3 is TGTGCCATCAGTGCTGTCAGGGAAGAGACCCAGTACTTC. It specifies CAISAVREETQYF.

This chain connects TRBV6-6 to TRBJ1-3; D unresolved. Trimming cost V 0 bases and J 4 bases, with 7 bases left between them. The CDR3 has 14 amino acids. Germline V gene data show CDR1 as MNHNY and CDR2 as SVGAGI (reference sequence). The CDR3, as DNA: TGTGCCAGCAGTTACTCGCCGGAAGGAAACACCATATATTTT. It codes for CASSYSPEGNTIYF.

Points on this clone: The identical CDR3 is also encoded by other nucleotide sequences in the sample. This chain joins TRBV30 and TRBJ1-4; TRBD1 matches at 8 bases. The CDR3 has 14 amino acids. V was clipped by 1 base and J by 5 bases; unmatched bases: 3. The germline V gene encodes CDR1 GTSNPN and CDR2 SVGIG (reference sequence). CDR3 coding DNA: TGTGCCTGGAGTGCCGGGACAGGCAATGAAAAACTGTTTTTT. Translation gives CAWSAGTGNEKLFF.

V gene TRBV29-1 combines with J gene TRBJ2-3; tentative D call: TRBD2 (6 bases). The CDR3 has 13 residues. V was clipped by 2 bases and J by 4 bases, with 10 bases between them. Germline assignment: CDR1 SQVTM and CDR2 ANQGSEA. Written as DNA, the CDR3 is TGCAGCGTTGAATCGGGAGTTTCAGATACGCAGTATTTT. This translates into CSVESGVSDTQYF.

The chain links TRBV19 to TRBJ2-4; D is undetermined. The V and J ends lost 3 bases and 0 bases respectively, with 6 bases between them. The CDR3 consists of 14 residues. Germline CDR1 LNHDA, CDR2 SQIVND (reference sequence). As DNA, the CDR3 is TGTGCCAGTAGTATGTCAACAGCCAAAAACATTCAGTACTTC. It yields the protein CASSMSTAKNIQYF.

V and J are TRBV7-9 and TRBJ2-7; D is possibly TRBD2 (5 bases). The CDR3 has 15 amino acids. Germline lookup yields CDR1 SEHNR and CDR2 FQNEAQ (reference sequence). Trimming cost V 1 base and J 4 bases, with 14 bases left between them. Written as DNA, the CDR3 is TGTGCCAGCAGCTTAGGCCTCAGAGGGAGATACGAGCAGTACTTC. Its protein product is CASSLGLRGRYEQYF. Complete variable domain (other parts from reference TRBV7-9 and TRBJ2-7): DTGVSQNPRHKITKRGQNVTFRCDPISEHNRLYWYRQTLGQGPEFLTYFQNEAQLEKSRLLSDRFSAERPKGSFSTLEIQRTEQGDSAMYLCASSLGLRGRYEQYFGPGTRLTVT.

CDR3 loop: CASSRTPSYEQYF. The DNA for the CDR3 is TGTGCCAGCAGCAGGACACCATCCTACGAGCAGTACTTC. The chain joins TRBV11-3 to TRBJ2-7; tentative D call: TRBD1 (5 bases). V was clipped by 5 bases and J by 1 base, with 9 bases between them. Germline values: CDR1 SGHNT, CDR2 YENEEA. The CDR3 contains 13 residues. Looking up the rest from reference TRBV11-3 and TRBJ2-7 gives the full variable domain: EAGVVQSPRYKIIEKKQPVAFWCNPISGHNTLYWYLQNLGQGPELLIRYENEEAVDDSQLPKDRFSAERLKGVDSTLKIQPAELGDSAVYLCASSRTPSYEQYFGPGTRLTVT.

CDR3 bases: TGTGCCAGCAGCCCCATGGGAAGCACTAATGAAAAACTGTTTTTT. As protein: CASSPMGSTNEKLFF. This rearrangement joins TRBV7-9 to TRBJ1-4; D gene uncertain. Trimming pared 5 bases from V and 2 bases from J, leaving 12 bases between. CDR1 and CDR2 (germline): SEHNR, FQNEAQ (reference sequence). The CDR3 contains 15 residues.

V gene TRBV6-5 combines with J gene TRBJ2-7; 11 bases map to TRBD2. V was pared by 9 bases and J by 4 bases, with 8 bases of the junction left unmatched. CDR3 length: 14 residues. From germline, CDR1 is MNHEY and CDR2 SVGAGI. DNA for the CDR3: TGTGCCAGTCGACTAGCGGGGAATTTTTACGAGCAGTACTTC. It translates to CASRLAGNFYEQYF.

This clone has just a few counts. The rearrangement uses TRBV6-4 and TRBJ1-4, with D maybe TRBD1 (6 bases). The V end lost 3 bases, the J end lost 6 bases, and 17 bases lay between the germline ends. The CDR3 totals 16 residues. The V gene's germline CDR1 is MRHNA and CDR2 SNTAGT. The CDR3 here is CASSERGQSRHEKLFF. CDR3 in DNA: TGTGCCAGCAGTGAGCGAGGACAGAGCAGACATGAAAAACTGTTTTTT.

DNA of the CDR3: TGCGCCAGCAGTGAGTTCGGGGGCGGGAGGCTTAAAAGCCCAGATACGCAGTATTTT. Amino acid sequence: CASSEFGGGRLKSPDTQYF. The genes are TRBV10-2 and TRBJ2-3; TRBD2 agrees at 8 bases. The CDR3 consists of 19 residues. CDR1 and CDR2 from the germline V gene are WSHSY and SAAADI. The junction had 16 bases not matched to a gene; V was cut back by 1 base and J by 4 bases.

In nucleotides, the CDR3 is TGTGCCAGCAGCTCCCCCCTGGGGAGGGGGTTTCACCAAGAGACCCAGTACTTC. Its protein product is CASSSPLGRGFHQETQYF. The chain carries TRBV11-2 and TRBJ2-5; a possible D gene is TRBD2 (7 bases). CDR3 length: 18 amino acids. Germline CDR1 and CDR2: SGHAT and FQNNGV. Trimming removed 4 bases at V and 0 bases at J, with 21 bases between.

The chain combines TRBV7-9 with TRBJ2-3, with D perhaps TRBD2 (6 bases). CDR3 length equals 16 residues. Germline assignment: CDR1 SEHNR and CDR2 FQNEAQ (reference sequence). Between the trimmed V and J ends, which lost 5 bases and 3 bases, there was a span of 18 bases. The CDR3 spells CASSPPQLAATDTQYF. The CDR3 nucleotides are TGTGCCAGCAGCCCTCCCCAACTAGCAGCGACAGATACGCAGTATTTT.

DNA for the CDR3: TGTGCCAGCAGTGCCATCTCGGGGGGGAACACTGAAGCTTTCTTT. The encoded protein is CASSAISGGNTEAFF. The chain has TRBV6-1 and TRBJ1-1; TRBD1 might be the D (5 bases). From germline, CDR1 is MNHNS and CDR2 SASEGT. Trimming left V 4 bases short and J 1 base short, with 13 bases between. The CDR3 length is 15 residues.

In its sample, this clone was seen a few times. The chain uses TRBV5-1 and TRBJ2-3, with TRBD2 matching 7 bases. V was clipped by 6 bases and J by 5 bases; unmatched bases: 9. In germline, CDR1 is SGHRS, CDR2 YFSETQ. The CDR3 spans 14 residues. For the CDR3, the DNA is TGCGCCAGCACACCGGGAGGCCCTGGAGATACGCAGTATTTT. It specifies CASTPGGPGDTQYF.

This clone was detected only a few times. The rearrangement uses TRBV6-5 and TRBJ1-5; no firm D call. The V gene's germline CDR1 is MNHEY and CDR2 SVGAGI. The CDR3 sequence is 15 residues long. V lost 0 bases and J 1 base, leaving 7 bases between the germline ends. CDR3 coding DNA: TGTGCCAGCAGTTACTCAGGGTTAAGCAATCAGCCCCAGCATTTT. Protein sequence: CASSYSGLSNQPQHF.

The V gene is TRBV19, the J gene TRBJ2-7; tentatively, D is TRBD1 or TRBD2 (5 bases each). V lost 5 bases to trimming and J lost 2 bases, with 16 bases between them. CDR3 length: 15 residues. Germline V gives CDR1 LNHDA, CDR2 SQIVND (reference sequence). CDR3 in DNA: TGTGCCAGTAGTTTTGGGGGTAGCGACACCTACGAGCAGTACTTC. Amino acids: CASSFGGSDTYEQYF.

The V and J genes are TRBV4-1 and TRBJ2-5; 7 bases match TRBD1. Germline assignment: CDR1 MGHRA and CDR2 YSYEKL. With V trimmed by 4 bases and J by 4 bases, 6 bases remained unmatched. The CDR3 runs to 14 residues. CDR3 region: CASSPGTASETQYF. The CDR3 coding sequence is TGCGCCAGCAGCCCAGGGACAGCCTCAGAGACCCAGTACTTC.

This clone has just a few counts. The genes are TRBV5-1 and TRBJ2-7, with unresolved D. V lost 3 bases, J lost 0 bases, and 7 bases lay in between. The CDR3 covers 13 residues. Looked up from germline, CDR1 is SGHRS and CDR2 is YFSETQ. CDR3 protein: CASSSSNSYEQYF. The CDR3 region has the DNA TGCGCCAGCAGCTCCAGCAACTCCTACGAGCAGTACTTC. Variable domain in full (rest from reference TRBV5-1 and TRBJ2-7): KAGVTQTPRYLIKTRGQQVTLSCSPISGHRSVSWYQQTPGQGLQFLFEYFSETQRNKGNFPGRFSGRQFSNSRSEMNVSTLELGDSALYLCASSSSNSYEQYFGPGTRLTVT.

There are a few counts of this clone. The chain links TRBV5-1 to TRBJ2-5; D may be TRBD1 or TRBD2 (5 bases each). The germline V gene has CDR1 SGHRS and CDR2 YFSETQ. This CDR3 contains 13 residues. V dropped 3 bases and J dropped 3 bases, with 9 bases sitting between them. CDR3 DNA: TGCGCCAGCAGCTCACAGGAGGAAGAGACCCAGTACTTC. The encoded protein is CASSSQEEETQYF.